This record concerns one TCR beta chain sequence. Its specificity is not known. The source of the sample is a study of cytomegalovirus exposure and HLA in healthy donors. The CDR3 is 13 residues long. V lost 7 bases and J lost 0, with 10 bases in between. Germline CDR1 and CDR2: SGHDN and FVKESK. Here immunoSEQ multiplex PCR was the method, and the copy in TCRdb shows in-frame clones only, minus some. The data hold approximately 150,000 clones, with roughly 87% observed a single time. Separation from the roughly 680-subject first cohort characterized the roughly 110-subject validation cohort, to which the donors belonged. Study results and caveats: Some TCR beta chains (roughly 160 of them) were listed as cytomegalovirus-associated. First-cohort TCR clusters were later found to tend to co-occur in the roughly 130 validation repertoires. The study found most TCR sequences rare, yet found some public TCRs in many donors.

Specimen: PBMCs. The rearrangement links TRBV14 to TRBJ2-7; D remains unclear. The origin of this receptor is a man aged 18 to 30 in good health and CMV-seropositive. For the CDR3, the DNA is TGTGCCAGCACCTCCCCCGGCTCCTACGAGCAGTACTTC. This translates into CASTSPGSYEQYF.